This T cell receptor beta chain was identified during a study of monozygotic twins with cystic fibrosis. General study results and limits: In 13 of 16 pairs, V gene usage was closest to the co-twin's. Nucleotide-identical clonotype sharing was significantly higher within monozygotic CF twin pairs than between unrelated CF individuals. In this small cohort, shared CDR3 numbers showed no association with age, concordance or disease severity.

A word on this clone: Its antigen is still unknown.

Germline loops: CDR1 PRHDT, CDR2 FYEKMQ (reference sequence). Between the trimmed V and J ends, which lost 3 bases and 2 bases, there was a span of 8 bases. This CDR3 has 13 amino acids. Assay: immunoSEQ multiplex PCR; the TCRdb copy retains only in-frame clones and omits some. This repertoire shows about 25,000 clones, about nine tenths found once; its top ten account for approximately 0.54%. The specimen sequenced was blood. The chain carries TRBV13 and TRBJ2-7, with no clear D. This clonotype was sampled from a girl aged 2 to 9 with cystic fibrosis. The CDR3 spells CASSFWGPYEQYF. CDR3 nucleotides: TGTGCCAGCAGCTTCTGGGGTCCCTACGAGCAGTACTTC.